This TCR beta chain was found in a study of blood T cells in healthy people across ages. A second roughly 6 to 11 cycle PCR used barcoded and J-beta primers. TCRdb re-derived calls from the 5' RACE reads in MiXCR, one entry per CDR3 protein. The sample includes over 1.5 million distinct CDR3 sequences, around 50% seen only once; the top ten take roughly 2%. CDR3 length: 13 residues. CDR1 and CDR2 (germline): SGHTA, FQGNSA. V was clipped by 0 bases and J by 6 bases, with 7 bases between them. The chain carries TRBV7-2 and TRBJ2-3; no reliable D call. The sequenced sample was blood. This sequence originates from a woman between 40 and 50 years old in good health. In DNA, the CDR3 is TGTGCCAGCAGCTTAGCGGTAGTCGATACGCAGTATTTT. It specifies CASSLAVVDTQYF.